This TCR beta chain was observed in a study of cytomegalovirus exposure and HLA in healthy donors. Study-wide results and caveats: Productive rates of about 87% or about 30% were seen for most TCR beta V segments in an earlier analysis. Despite most TCR sequences being rare, some public TCRs occurred in many donors. It was approximately 170 TCR beta chains that were listed as cytomegalovirus-associated.

V was pared by 1 base and J by 3 bases, with 9 bases between. The germline V gene encodes CDR1 SGHTA and CDR2 FQGNSA. This CDR3 spans 14 amino acids. On this clone: The target antigen is unknown.

A multiplex PCR was run with 60 Vbeta primers and 13 Jbeta primers. The assay was immunoSEQ multiplex PCR, and TCRdb's table has in-frame clones only and misses some. The sample consists of 80,000 to 130,000 clones, around 79% of them appearing once. Sequencing was performed on PBMCs. The chain carries TRBV7-2 and TRBJ1-1; possible D gene TRBD1, 5 bases. The clonotype was recovered from a male donor in good health and CMV-seropositive. CDR3 coding DNA: TGTGCCAGCAGCTTAGGGGGCAGGGACACTGAAGCTTTCTTT. This gives the protein CASSLGGRDTEAFF.